Listed below are T cell receptor beta chains from one sample, sequenced in a study of long-term antiretroviral therapy in people with HIV. Method: immunoSEQ multiplex PCR; TCRdb's copy keeps in-frame clones and lacks some. This repertoire shows around 19,000 clones, 80% to 85% found once; its top ten account for 7% to 9%. The sample here was unsorted PBMCs, taken 1.2 years after starting antiretroviral therapy. The receptor set was obtained from a woman in her thirties or forties with HIV. CDR3s include the opening cysteine and the closing phenylalanine or tryptophan. A D gene is named only where the DNA matches it firmly. The size entry is marked missing in some rows and otherwise reads once, few, many or a size class.

NA	NA	TRBJ2-2	TRBV7-2	CASFWEVGLFSTGELFF	TGTGCCAGCTTTTGGGAGGTCGGCCTTTTCAGCACCGGGGAGCTGTTTTTT
NA	NA	TRBJ1-4	TRBV20-1	CSAIQGVLFF	TGCAGTGCGATACAGGGAGTACTGTTTTTT
NA	NA	TRBJ1-4	TRBV14	CASSQEVGAGEKLFF	TGTGCCAGCAGCCAAGAAGTGGGGGCTGGTGAAAAACTGTTTTTT
NA	NA	TRBJ2-7	TRBV4-1	CASSQDLLARYEQYF	TGCGCCAGCAGCCAAGATCTACTAGCCCGCTACGAGCAGTACTTC
TRBD1	NA	TRBJ2-1	TRBV5-4	CASSLALSGGNEQFF	TGTGCCAGCAGCTTGGCCCTCTCAGGGGGCAATGAGCAGTTCTTC
TRBD2	NA	TRBJ2-5	TRBV2	CASSEARSSSGSLTQYF	TGTGCCAGCAGTGAAGCACGTTCCTCTAGCGGGAGTTTGACCCAGTACTTC
NA	NA	TRBJ2-7	TRBV5-1	CASSLSSSGEQYF	TGCGCCAGCAGCTTGAGCTCCTCGGGCGAGCAGTACTTC
NA	NA	TRBJ1-1	TRBV29-1	CSVRGGEDTEAFF	TGCAGCGTTAGAGGGGGGGAGGACACTGAAGCTTTCTTT
NA	once	TRBJ2-1	TRBV18	CASSLAVAYNEQFF	TGTGCCAGCTCACTGGCGGTCGCGTACAATGAGCAGTTCTTC
TRBD1	NA	TRBJ2-1	TRBV27	CASRTTGGVSYNEQFF	TGTGCCAGCAGGACTACAGGGGGCGTTTCCTACAATGAGCAGTTCTTC
NA	NA	TRBJ1-4	TRBV18	CASSTATTTNEKLFF	TGTGCCAGCTCGACAGCCACCACAACTAATGAAAAACTGTTTTTT
NA	NA	TRBJ1-1	TRBV9	CASSTTGNTEAFF	TGTGCCAGCAGCACCACAGGGAACACTGAAGCTTTCTTT
NA	few	TRBJ2-6	TRBV19	CASSGTHSGANVLTF	TGTGCCAGTAGCGGGACGCACTCTGGGGCCAACGTCCTGACTTTC
TRBD1	NA	TRBJ2-4	TRBV5-1	CASSQGTVNNIQYF	TGCGCCAGCAGCCAAGGGACAGTAAATAACATTCAGTACTTC
TRBD2	NA	TRBJ2-1	TRBV19	CASSIGGRAGGEQFF	TGTGCCAGTAGTATTGGCGGGAGGGCCGGGGGTGAGCAGTTCTTC
NA	NA	TRBJ2-6	TRBV27	CASSLWAMGLNSGANVLTF	TGTGCCAGCAGTTTATGGGCGATGGGGCTGAACTCTGGGGCCAACGTCCTGACTTTC
NA	NA	TRBJ2-3	TRBV4-1	CASSQVGSSTDTQYF	TGCGCCAGCAGCCAAGTAGGGTCTAGCACAGATACGCAGTATTTT
NA	once	TRBJ1-1	TRBV29-1	CSVQPENTEAFF	TGCAGCGTCCAGCCCGAGAACACTGAAGCTTTCTTT
TRBD2	NA	TRBJ2-1	TRBV27	CASSLSPTSGSSYNEQFF	TGTGCCAGCAGTTTATCCCCGACTAGCGGAAGCTCCTACAATGAGCAGTTCTTC
NA	NA	TRBJ2-3	TRBV19	CASSIPGTDTQYF	TGTGCCAGTAGTATCCCGGGCACAGATACGCAGTATTTT
NA	NA	TRBJ2-7	TRBV20-1	CSASGQKDF	TGCAGTGCTAGCGGCCAGAAGGACTTC
NA	NA	TRBJ2-6	TRBV15	CATSRLSPGANVLTF	TGTGCCACCAGCAGACTGTCTCCTGGGGCCAACGTCCTGACTTTC
NA	NA	TRBJ2-7	TRBV9	CASSPDLGSYEQYF	TGTGCCAGCAGCCCAGATCTCGGCTCCTACGAGCAGTACTTC
NA	NA	TRBJ2-7	TRBV27	CASSLPGFFNEQYF	TGTGCCAGCAGCTTACCAGGGTTTTTCAACGAGCAGTACTTC